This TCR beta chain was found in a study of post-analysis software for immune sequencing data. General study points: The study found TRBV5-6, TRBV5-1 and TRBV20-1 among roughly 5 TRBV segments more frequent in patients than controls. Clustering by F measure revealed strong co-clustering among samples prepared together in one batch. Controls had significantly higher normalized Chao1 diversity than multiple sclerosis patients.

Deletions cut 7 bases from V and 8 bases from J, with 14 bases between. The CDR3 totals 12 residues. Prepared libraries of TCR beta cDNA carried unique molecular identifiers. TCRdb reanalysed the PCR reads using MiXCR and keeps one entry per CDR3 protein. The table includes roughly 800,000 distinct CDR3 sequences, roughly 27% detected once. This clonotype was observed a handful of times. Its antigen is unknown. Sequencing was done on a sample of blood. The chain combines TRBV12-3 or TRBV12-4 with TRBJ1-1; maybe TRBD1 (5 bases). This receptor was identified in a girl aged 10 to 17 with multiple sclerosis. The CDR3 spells CASTGDGKEAFF. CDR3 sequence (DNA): TGTGCCAGCACCGGGGACGGGAAAGAAGCTTTCTTT.